The entry that follows covers one T cell receptor beta chain sequence. The target antigen is unknown. V lost 1 base to trimming and J lost 6 bases, with 15 bases between them. CDR1 is SEHNR, CDR2 FQNEAQ, per germline (reference sequence). CDR3 length equals 16 residues. This sample is part of a study of Graves' ophthalmopathy and Graves' hyperthyroidism. Findings and limits, study-wide: The model predicted ophthalmopathy progression with 70.59% sensitivity and under 75% specificity. Blood also held most thyroid clonotypes expanded above 0.001 frequency.

PBMCs originated in roughly 10 ml of fresh peripheral blood. Amplification targeted the TCR beta CDR3 regions, with RNA transcripts as the source material. An opening RT-PCR round employed HTBI primers and preceded a second-round multiplex PCR. MiXCR, run by TCRdb on the multiplex PCR reads, gives a single entry per CDR3 protein. This table holds 240,000 or so distinct CDR3 sequences, roughly 50% found once. Sequencing input: peripheral blood. The TCR sequence derives from an adult man with Graves' ophthalmopathy. The chain combines TRBV7-9 with TRBJ2-2; possible D gene TRBD2, 5 bases. The CDR3 sequence is CASSLVGLRVPGELFF. CDR3 in DNA: TGTGCCAGCAGCTTAGTGGGCCTGAGGGTCCCCGGGGAGCTGTTTTTT.